A single sample gave rise to the 25 T cell receptor beta chains below, sequenced in a study of cytomegalovirus exposure and HLA in healthy donors (dated by TCRdb to 2017 to 2019). The library was built by means of the immunoSEQ multiplex PCR assay. For the multiplex PCR, a mixture combining 60 forward primers for TCR Vbeta segments and 13 reverse primers for TCR Jbeta segments was used. The clones in this table, taken by TCRdb from immuneACCESS, are in-frame only. Not every clone is retained; where verified, under half of the shortfall comes from an unresolved V gene, and the cause of the rest is unknown. This sample lists 250,000 to 350,000 clones; over 85% were detected once. The top ten constitute around 2.1% of the sample. The sequenced material came from PBMCs. The source of these receptors is a woman younger than 30 in good health and CMV-seronegative.

This rearrangement joins TRBV7-3 to TRBJ1-1, with TRBD1 as a possible D gene (6 bases). The germline V and J ends were trimmed by 5 bases and 4 bases, with 14 bases remaining between them. The CDR3 has 14 amino acids. Per germline, CDR1 SGHTA and CDR2 FQGTGA. The CDR3 region is CASSLRGGATEAFF. For the CDR3, the DNA is TGTGCCAGCAGCCTAAGGGGGGGGGCCACTGAAGCTTTCTTT.

This clone appeared a single time. The chain is built from TRBV10-3 and TRBJ1-5, with TRBD1 as a possible D gene (5 bases). Germline CDR1 is ENHRY and CDR2 is SYGVKD. The CDR3 extends over 14 amino acids. V shed 3 bases and J shed 7 bases, with 13 bases lying between them. As DNA, the CDR3 is TGTGCCATCAGTGACGGGGGGACCTGGCAGCCCCAGCATTTT. Residues: CAISDGGTWQPQHF.

The chain combines TRBV15 with TRBJ2-1; the D gene is possibly TRBD2 (5 bases). Trimming stripped 1 base from V and 3 bases from J, with 13 bases between. This CDR3 spans 16 amino acids. The germline gives CDR1 LNHNV, CDR2 YYDKDF (reference sequence). The CDR3 DNA follows: TGTGCCACCAGCAGAGTGCGGGTGGGAAGCTACAATGAGCAGTTCTTC. This translates into CATSRVRVGSYNEQFF.

This CDR3 reads CASSGGGQTTYEQYF. The CDR3 DNA reads as TGTGCCAGTAGTGGTGGGGGACAGACGACCTACGAGCAGTACTTC. The chain has TRBV19 and TRBJ2-7; 7 nucleotides align to TRBD1. Trimming at V came to 5 bases and at J to 2 bases, leaving 9 bases not matched to a gene. From germline, CDR1 is LNHDA and CDR2 SQIVND (reference sequence). The CDR3 loop spans 15 amino acids.

The V gene is TRBV5-6, the J gene TRBJ2-1; possible D gene TRBD2, 5 bases. Trimming pared 3 bases from V and 4 bases from J, leaving 8 bases between. The CDR3 runs to 13 residues. The germline V gene encodes CDR1 SGHDT and CDR2 YYEEEE. CDR3 sequence (DNA): TGTGCCAGCAGCTGGCTAGCTTACAATGAGCAGTTCTTC. It specifies CASSWLAYNEQFF.

The V and J genes are TRBV6-5 and TRBJ2-1; TRBD1 is a possible D gene (5 bases). V was trimmed by 2 bases and J by 2 bases, leaving 10 bases between them. Germline V lookup: CDR1 MNHEY, CDR2 SVGAGI. This CDR3 has 15 amino acids. The CDR3 bases are TGTGCCAGCAGTTACGGGGCTGATACCTACAATGAGCAGTTCTTC. Its protein product is CASSYGADTYNEQFF.

This chain joins TRBV14 and TRBJ1-1, with D perhaps matching TRBD1 (5 bases). Between the trimmed V and J ends, which lost 0 bases and 4 bases, there was a span of 9 bases. The germline V gene has CDR1 SGHDN and CDR2 FVKESK. The CDR3 runs to 14 residues. The CDR3 bases are TGTGCCAGCAGCCAAGATATCAGGGCCACTGAAGCTTTCTTT. Protein product: CASSQDIRATEAFF. The entire variable domain, with the rest obtained from reference TRBV14 and TRBJ1-1, is as follows: EAGVTQFPSHSVIEKGQTVTLRCDPISGHDNLYWYRRVMGKEIKFLLHFVKESKQDESGMPNNRFLAERTGGTYSTLKVQPAELEDSGVYFCASSQDIRATEAFFGQGTRLTVV.

With respect to this clone: The identical CDR3 is also encoded by other nucleotide sequences in the sample. The chain carries TRBV4-1 and TRBJ1-1; D might be TRBD1 (6 bases). Germline lookup yields CDR1 MGHRA and CDR2 YSYEKL. The CDR3 is 16 residues long. Trimming removed 3 bases at V and 5 bases at J, with 19 bases between. CDR3 residues: CASSQGLTGGWTEAFF. The CDR3 DNA follows: TGCGCCAGCAGCCAGGGCCTCACGGGGGGCTGGACTGAAGCTTTCTTT.

In DNA form, the CDR3 reads TGTGCCAGCAGTGTGGGCAGGGGCGGGACCGGGGAGCTGTTTTTT. Amino acids: CASSVGRGGTGELFF. The chain couples TRBV2 to TRBJ2-2; maybe TRBD1 (6 bases). The CDR3 runs 15 residues. V was cut by 4 bases and J by 5 bases, with 14 bases left in between. The germline CDR1 and CDR2 sequences are SNHLY and FYNNEI.

CDR3 loop: CASSYYGEGYTF. The CDR3 DNA sequence: TGTGCCAGCAGTTACTACGGGGAGGGCTACACCTTC. The chain has TRBV6-5 and TRBJ1-2; D remains unclear. Trimming removed 1 base at V and 8 bases at J, with 8 bases between. CDR1 is MNHEY, CDR2 SVGAGI, per germline. This CDR3 spans 12 amino acids.

V usage is TRBV12-5 and J usage is TRBJ1-1; possibly TRBD1 for D (5 bases). Germline loops: CDR1 LGHNT, CDR2 FRNRAP. Deletions cut 0 bases from V and 6 bases from J, with 11 bases between. The CDR3 contains 14 residues. CDR3 sequence reads: CASGLVLQGAEAFF. The CDR3 DNA is TGTGCTAGTGGTTTGGTCTTGCAGGGTGCTGAAGCTTTCTTT.

This chain links TRBV20-1 with TRBJ2-1; 7 nucleotides line up with TRBD1. The CDR3 is 11 amino acids. Losses at the gene ends were 6 bases for V and 10 bases for J; bases not matched to a gene: 6. Germline assignment: CDR1 DFQATT and CDR2 SNEGSKA (reference sequence). CDR3 sequence (DNA): TGCAGTGCACGTACAGGGGCAGAGCAGTTCTTC. As protein: CSARTGAEQFF.

This chain links TRBV4-1 with TRBJ1-2; the D is unclear. Germline V gives CDR1 MGHRA, CDR2 YSYEKL. There are 14 residues in the CDR3. The V end was cut by 0 bases, the J end by 2 bases, with 7 bases between. For the CDR3, the DNA is TGCGCCAGCAGCCAAGATGGAGGGAACTATGGCTACACCTTC. As protein: CASSQDGGNYGYTF.

The chain combines TRBV4-1 with TRBJ2-3; D is unresolved. CDR3 length: 15 residues. With 1 base removed from V and 1 base from J, the gap between germline ends came to 9 bases. Germline V CDR1 and CDR2: MGHRA, YSYEKL. The CDR3 DNA reads TGCGCCAGCAGCCAAGGCTATCGTGGCACAGATACGCAGTATTTT. Translation: CASSQGYRGTDTQYF.

The rearrangement joins TRBV4-1 to TRBJ2-7; 7 bases match TRBD1. Germline V gene sequence: CDR1 MGHRA, CDR2 YSYEKL. Trimming took 2 bases from V and 2 from J; bases not matched to a gene: 3. The CDR3 length is 14 residues. CDR3 in amino acids: CASSQLGQTYEQYF. Here the CDR3 DNA reads TGCGCCAGCAGCCAACTGGGACAGACCTACGAGCAGTACTTC.

The chain joins TRBV10-3 to TRBJ2-5; weak D call: TRBD2 (5 bases). CDR3 length: 14 amino acids. V lost 1 base and J lost 4, with 10 bases in between. Germline V gives CDR1 ENHRY, CDR2 SYGVKD. CDR3 loop: CAISEFSGSETQYF. The CDR3 DNA is TGTGCCATCAGTGAGTTTTCGGGGTCAGAGACCCAGTACTTC.

The genes are TRBV6-1 and TRBJ1-1, with unresolved D. This CDR3 has 13 amino acids. The germline CDR1 and CDR2 sequences are MNHNS and SASEGT. Trimming left V 4 bases short and J 1 base short, with 7 bases between. The CDR3 here is CASSVSGNTEAFF. The CDR3 bases are TGTGCCAGCAGTGTCTCAGGGAACACTGAAGCTTTCTTT.

The genes are TRBV5-1 and TRBJ1-1, with 7 bases aligning to TRBD1. CDR3 length: 12 residues. V lost 4 bases to trimming and J lost 5 bases; unmatched junction nucleotides: 2. The V gene's germline CDR1 is SGHRS and CDR2 YFSETQ. CDR3 sequence: CASSVQGTEAFF. CDR3 bases: TGCGCCAGCAGCGTACAGGGGACTGAAGCTTTCTTT.

This chain joins TRBV4-1 and TRBJ2-1, with 10 bases aligning to TRBD1. V shed 6 bases and J 5 bases; nucleotides not matched to a gene: 7. Germline-derived CDR1 and CDR2 are MGHRA and YSYEKL. This CDR3 is 15 amino acids long. The CDR3 DNA is TGCGCCAGCAGTCAGCGACAGGGGGCGGACAATGAGCAGTTCTTC. This translates into CASSQRQGADNEQFF.

This rearrangement joins TRBV27 to TRBJ2-7; D is undetermined. The CDR3 covers 13 residues. The V gene's germline CDR1 is MNHEY and CDR2 SMNVEV (reference sequence). Trimming left V 2 bases short and J 0 bases short, with 5 bases between. CDR3 nucleotide sequence: TGTGCCAGCAGTTTAACCAGCTCCTACGAGCAGTACTTC. Its translation: CASSLTSSYEQYF.

This chain links TRBV30 with TRBJ2-1, with 8 bases aligning to TRBD2. With V trimmed by 7 bases and J by 7 bases, 9 bases remained unmatched. The CDR3 runs 13 residues. CDR1 is GTSNPN and CDR2 is SVGIG in the germline V gene (reference sequence). CDR3 nucleotide sequence: TGTGCCTTTTTTCATAGCGGGGAAAATGAGCAGTTCTTC. The encoded protein is CAFFHSGENEQFF.

The chain carries TRBV5-1 and TRBJ2-2, with 10 positions matching TRBD2. CDR3 length: 15 amino acids. Trimming cost V 0 bases and J 9 bases; bases outside gene matches: 5. Germline-derived CDR1 and CDR2 are SGHRS and YFSETQ. CDR3 sequence: CASSLGSGGPWELFF. In DNA form, the CDR3 reads TGCGCCAGCAGCTTGGGTAGCGGGGGGCCTTGGGAGCTGTTTTTT.

This sequence joins TRBV14 and TRBJ1-1, with D possibly matching TRBD1 (5 bases). Germline lookup yields CDR1 SGHDN and CDR2 FVKESK. This CDR3 has 15 residues. Trimming took 3 bases from V and 3 from J, leaving 14 bases between them. The CDR3, as DNA: TGTGCCAGCAGCCAGACCGGGGGAAAATACACTGAAGCTTTCTTT. Amino acid sequence: CASSQTGGKYTEAFF.

The chain has TRBV12-5 and TRBJ2-7, with 9 bases that match TRBD1. The CDR3 length is 13 residues. V gave up 0 bases and J gave up 6 bases; unmatched junction bases: 0. From germline, CDR1 is LGHNT and CDR2 FRNRAP. CDR3 sequence: CASGLVTGGEQYF. The CDR3 DNA reads as TGTGCTAGTGGTTTGGTGACAGGGGGCGAGCAGTACTTC.

V gene TRBV30 combines with J gene TRBJ1-3, with TRBD1 identical over 7 bases. This CDR3 spans 13 amino acids. The germline V gene has CDR1 GTSNPN and CDR2 SVGIG (reference sequence). Germline trimming cut 7 bases from V and 4 bases from J; bases unmatched to any gene: 7. Here the CDR3 reads CASDRDRGNTIYF. The CDR3, as DNA: TGTGCCTCCGACCGGGACAGAGGAAACACCATATATTTT. Drawing the rest from reference TRBV30 and TRBJ1-3, the complete variable domain is SQTIHQWPATLVQPVGSPLSLECTVEGTSNPNLYWYRQAAGRGLQLLFYSVGIGQISSEVPQNLSASRPQDRQFILSSKKLLLSDSGFYLCASDRDRGNTIYFGEGSWLTVV.